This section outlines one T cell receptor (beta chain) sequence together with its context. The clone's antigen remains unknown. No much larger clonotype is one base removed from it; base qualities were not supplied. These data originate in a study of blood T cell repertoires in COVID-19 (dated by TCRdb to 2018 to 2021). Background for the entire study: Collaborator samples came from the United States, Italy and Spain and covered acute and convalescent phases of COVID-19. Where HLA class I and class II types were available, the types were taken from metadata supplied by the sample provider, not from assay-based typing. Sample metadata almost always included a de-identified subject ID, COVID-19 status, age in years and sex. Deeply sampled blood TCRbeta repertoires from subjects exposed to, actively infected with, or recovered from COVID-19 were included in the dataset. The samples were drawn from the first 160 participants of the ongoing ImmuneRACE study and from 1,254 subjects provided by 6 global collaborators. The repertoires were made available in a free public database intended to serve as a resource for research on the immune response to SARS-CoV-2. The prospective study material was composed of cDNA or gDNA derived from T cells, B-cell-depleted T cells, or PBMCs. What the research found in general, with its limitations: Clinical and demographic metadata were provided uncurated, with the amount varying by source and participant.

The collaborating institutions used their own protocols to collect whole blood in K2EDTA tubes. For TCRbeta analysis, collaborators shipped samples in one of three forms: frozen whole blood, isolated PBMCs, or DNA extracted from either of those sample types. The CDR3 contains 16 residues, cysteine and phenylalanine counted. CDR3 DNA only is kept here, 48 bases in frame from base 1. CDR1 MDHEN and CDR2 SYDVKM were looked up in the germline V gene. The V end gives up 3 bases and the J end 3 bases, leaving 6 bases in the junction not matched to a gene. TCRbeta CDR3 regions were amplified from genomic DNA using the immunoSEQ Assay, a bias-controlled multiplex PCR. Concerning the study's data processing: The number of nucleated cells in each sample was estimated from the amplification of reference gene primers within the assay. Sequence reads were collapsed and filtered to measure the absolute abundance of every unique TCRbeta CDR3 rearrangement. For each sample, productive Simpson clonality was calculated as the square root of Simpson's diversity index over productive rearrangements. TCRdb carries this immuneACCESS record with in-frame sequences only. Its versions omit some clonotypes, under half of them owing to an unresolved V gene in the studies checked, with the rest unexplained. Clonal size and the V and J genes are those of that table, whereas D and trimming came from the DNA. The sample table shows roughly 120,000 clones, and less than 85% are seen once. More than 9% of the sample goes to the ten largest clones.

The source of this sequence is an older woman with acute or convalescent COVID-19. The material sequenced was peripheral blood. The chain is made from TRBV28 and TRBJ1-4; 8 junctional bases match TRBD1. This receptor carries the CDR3 CASSLGQGASNEKLFF. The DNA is TGTGCCAGCAGTTTGGGTCAGGGGGCTTCTAATGAAAAACTGTTTTTT.